These 28 T cell receptor beta chains came from one sample sequenced in a study of identical twins. TCRdb independently ran MiXCR on the 5' RACE reads; one entry per CDR3 protein. The sample has roughly 240,000 distinct CDR3 sequences, 7% seen once; the top ten hold 3% to 4%. These data were likewise used in another study, on yellow fever vaccine responses in identical twins.

The sequenced sample was memory (CD45RO+) T cells sorted from blood. Receptors were obtained from a woman aged 18 to 35 in good health.

This clonotype was seen at least ten times. The chain has TRBV28 and TRBJ1-2; a weak D match, TRBD1 (5 bases). CDR1 is MDHEN, CDR2 SYDVKM, per germline. V gave up 6 bases and J gave up 1 base, with 21 bases separating them. The CDR3 sequence is 17 residues long. CDR3 sequence: CASSPLPGVADNYGYTF. Written as DNA, the CDR3 is TGTGCCAGCAGCCCTCTCCCGGGGGTGGCAGATAACTATGGCTACACCTTC.

The table lists this clonotype with many counts. J is TRBJ2-5 and V is TRBV5-1, with 12 bases that match TRBD2. Germline V CDR1 and CDR2: SGHRS, YFSETQ. There are 13 residues in the CDR3. With 0 bases clipped from V and 13 bases from J, the junction kept 4 bases outside the gene matches. The DNA for the CDR3 is TGCGCCAGCAGCTTGGGACTAGCGGGAGTCTGGTACTTC. Translation gives CASSLGLAGVWYF.

This clonotype was seen at least ten times. The J gene is TRBJ2-1, the V gene TRBV7-9; TRBD1 or TRBD2 may be the D gene (5 bases each). Trimming took 2 bases from V and 8 from J, leaving 10 bases between them. Germline values: CDR1 SEHNR, CDR2 FQNEAQ (reference sequence). There are 13 residues in the CDR3. The CDR3: CASSLRGDDEQFF. The CDR3 DNA reads as TGTGCCAGCAGCTTAAGAGGGGATGATGAGCAGTTCTTC.

In this sample, this clonotype turned up many times. V is TRBV6-6 and J is TRBJ2-3; 11 bases are a match to TRBD2. Germline V gene sequence: CDR1 MNHNY, CDR2 SVGAGI (reference sequence). The CDR3 has 13 amino acids. The V and J ends lost 7 bases and 5 bases, in that order; junction bases with no gene match: 2. Here the CDR3 DNA reads TGTGCCAGCAAGGGGACTAGCGGAGATACGCAGTATTTT. As protein: CASKGTSGDTQYF.

This clonotype was counted many times. V is TRBV15 and J is TRBJ2-1; D remains unclear. The V end was cut by 6 bases, the J end by 5 bases, with 11 bases between. The CDR3 sequence is 13 residues long. The germline gives CDR1 LNHNV, CDR2 YYDKDF (reference sequence). As DNA, the CDR3 is TGTGCCACCAGGACCCTTATCAACAATGAGCAGTTCTTC. Amino acid sequence: CATRTLINNEQFF.

The rearrangement joins TRBV10-3 to TRBJ1-1; TRBD1 matches 7 bases. Trimming at V came to 0 bases and at J to 5 bases, leaving 6 bases not matched to a gene. This CDR3 has 15 residues. Germline V gives CDR1 ENHRY, CDR2 SYGVKD. The CDR3 protein is CAISESSGGGTEAFF. Written as DNA, the CDR3 is TGTGCCATCAGTGAGTCTTCAGGGGGAGGGACTGAAGCTTTCTTT.

This rearrangement joins TRBV2 to TRBJ2-7; maybe TRBD2 (6 bases). The V end lost 4 bases, the J end lost 5 bases, and 15 bases lay between the germline ends. Germline V CDR1 and CDR2: SNHLY, FYNNEI. CDR3 length: 14 amino acids. This CDR3 is CASSGLVGSHEQYF. The CDR3 DNA reads as TGTGCCAGCAGTGGACTAGTGGGATCCCACGAGCAGTACTTC.

This sequence joins TRBV7-7 and TRBJ2-3; perhaps TRBD2 as D (6 bases). The germline V and J ends were trimmed by 5 bases and 6 bases, with 12 bases remaining between them. Germline assignment: CDR1 SSHAT and CDR2 FNYEAQ (reference sequence). The CDR3 consists of 13 residues. The CDR3, as DNA: TGTGCCAGCAGCCCCAGACTAGTTGATACGCAGTATTTT. Amino acid sequence: CASSPRLVDTQYF. Full variable domain (missing parts from reference TRBV7-7 and TRBJ2-3): GAGVSQSPRYKVTKRGQDVTLRCDPISSHATLYWYQQALGQGPEFLTYFNYEAQPDKSGLPSDRFSAERPEGSISTLTIQRTEQRDSAMYRCASSPRLVDTQYFGPGTRLTVL.

The chain combines TRBV20-1 with TRBJ1-2, with TRBD1 as a possible D gene (6 bases). The V gene's germline CDR1 is DFQATT and CDR2 SNEGSKA (reference sequence). The length of the CDR3 is 10 residues. CDR3 sequence: CSLVGGGYTF. CDR3 DNA sequence: TGCAGCCTCGTCGGGGGCGGCTACACCTTC.

V gene TRBV7-9 combines with J gene TRBJ1-1; 8 positions match TRBD1. The junction had 6 bases not matched to a gene; V was cut back by 1 base and J by 5 bases. The CDR3 has 15 amino acids. Germline CDR1 SEHNR, CDR2 FQNEAQ (reference sequence). CDR3 in amino acids: CASSLGSRGRTEAFF. As DNA, the CDR3 is TGTGCCAGCAGCTTAGGGTCCAGGGGGCGGACTGAAGCTTTCTTT.

This clonotype has just a few counts. This sequence joins TRBV2 and TRBJ1-5; a possible D gene is TRBD1 (6 bases). The CDR3 contains 13 residues. Deletions cut 5 bases from V and 5 bases from J, with 10 bases between. Germline V gene lookup returns CDR1 SNHLY and CDR2 FYNNEI. The CDR3 bases are TGTGCCAGCAGTACAGGGAGGGATCAGCCCCAGCATTTT. Amino acids: CASSTGRDQPQHF.

This clonotype has a count of ten or more. The chain links TRBV12-3 or TRBV12-4 to TRBJ2-5; possible D gene TRBD2, 6 bases. The CDR3 is 14 residues long. V was pared by 3 bases and J by 2 bases, with 10 bases between. CDR3 sequence reads: CASSFGRGQETQYF. The CDR3 DNA reads as TGTGCCAGCAGTTTCGGGCGGGGTCAAGAGACCCAGTACTTC.

The sample holds many counts of this clonotype. The gene calls are TRBV5-1 and TRBJ2-1, with TRBD1 as a possible D gene (6 bases). CDR1 is SGHRS and CDR2 is YFSETQ in the germline V gene. V was pared by 2 bases and J by 11 bases, with 11 bases between. The CDR3 loop spans 12 amino acids. The CDR3 DNA reads TGCGCCAGCAGCTTAGACCGGGACAAGCAGTTCTTC. Amino acid sequence: CASSLDRDKQFF.

This clonotype was detected many times. The chain carries TRBV28 and TRBJ2-1, with 10 nucleotides matching TRBD2. Per germline, CDR1 MDHEN and CDR2 SYDVKM. V gave up 8 bases and J gave up 0 bases; unmatched junction bases: 10. CDR3 size: 17 residues. In DNA form, the CDR3 reads TGTGCCAGCCGAGCGGGAGGGCCTATTAGCTCCTACAATGAGCAGTTCTTC. Residues: CASRAGGPISSYNEQFF. The variable domain in full, with the rest retrieved from reference TRBV28 and TRBJ2-1, is DVKVTQSSRYLVKRTGEKVFLECVQDMDHENMFWYRQDPGLGLRLIYFSYDVKMKEKGDIPEGYSVSREKKERFSLILESASTNQTSMYLCASRAGGPISSYNEQFFGPGTRLTVL.

Ten or more counts support this clonotype. The chain carries TRBV27 and TRBJ1-1; a weak D match, TRBD1 (6 bases). The CDR3 is made up of 15 amino acids. Germline V gives CDR1 MNHEY, CDR2 SMNVEV (reference sequence). Trimming removed 4 bases from V and 1 base from J, with 13 bases in between. This CDR3 is CASSSLNRENTEAFF. CDR3 nucleotides: TGTGCCAGCAGTTCCCTAAACAGGGAGAACACTGAAGCTTTCTTT.

This clonotype was counted a few times. The rearrangement links TRBV7-3 to TRBJ2-5; D is ambiguous. The CDR3 runs 13 residues. CDR1 and CDR2 from the germline V gene are SGHTA and FQGTGA. Trimming stripped 5 bases from V and 5 bases from J, with 12 bases between. The CDR3 sequence: CASSLNPGETQYF. CDR3 nucleotides: TGTGCCAGCAGCCTCAATCCTGGGGAGACCCAGTACTTC.

This clonotype was picked up many times. The chain couples TRBV7-2 to TRBJ2-1, with unresolved D. The germline V gene encodes CDR1 SGHTA and CDR2 FQGNSA. Trimming took off 3 bases at V and 8 bases at J, with 8 bases between the two ends. This CDR3 comprises 12 residues. CDR3 in amino acids: CASSFLTYEQFF. In DNA form, the CDR3 reads TGTGCCAGCAGCTTCCTAACCTATGAGCAGTTCTTC.

The sample holds many counts of this clonotype. The chain recombines TRBV12-3 or TRBV12-4 with TRBJ1-5; TRBD1 matches at 10 bases. V lost 4 bases and J lost 8; bases outside the gene matches: 11. CDR3 length equals 16 residues. The CDR3 coding sequence is TGTGCCAGCAGTTCTGAGGGACAGGGGAGATGGAAGCCCCAGCATTTT. Translation gives CASSSEGQGRWKPQHF.

The chain is built from TRBV28 and TRBJ2-1; D is possibly TRBD1 (5 bases). V lost 7 bases and J 4 bases, leaving 14 bases between the germline ends. The CDR3 runs 14 residues. Looked up from germline, CDR1 is MDHEN and CDR2 is SYDVKM. CDR3 sequence: CASIGAAGYNEQFF. The CDR3 coding sequence is TGTGCCAGCATAGGGGCCGCAGGGTACAATGAGCAGTTCTTC.

This clonotype was picked up a small number of times. This chain links TRBV6-1 with TRBJ1-5, with D unclear. Trimming removed 2 bases at V and 5 bases at J, with 10 bases between. Germline assignment: CDR1 MNHNS and CDR2 SASEGT. This CDR3 has 14 amino acids. The CDR3 nucleotides read TGTGCCAGCAGTGAAACGGGTGGGTATCAGCCCCAGCATTTT. Translated: CASSETGGYQPQHF.

This chain uses TRBV20-1 with TRBJ1-3, with 8 bases matching TRBD1. Looked up from germline, CDR1 is DFQATT and CDR2 is SNEGSKA (reference sequence). V lost 0 bases to trimming and J lost 3 bases; unmatched junction nucleotides: 7. This CDR3 has 16 residues. The DNA for the CDR3 is TGCAGTGCTAGAGACTTACCGGACAGGGATGGAAACACCATATATTTT. This codes for CSARDLPDRDGNTIYF.

The table lists this clonotype with many counts. The chain has TRBV27 and TRBJ2-1; tentatively, D is TRBD1 (6 bases). The germline V gene encodes CDR1 MNHEY and CDR2 SMNVEV (reference sequence). Trimming left V 3 bases short and J 6 bases short, with 15 bases between. The CDR3 covers 15 residues. The CDR3 protein is CASSFLGPRGNEQFF. The DNA of the CDR3 is TGTGCCAGCAGTTTCCTGGGCCCCAGGGGCAATGAGCAGTTCTTC.

This clonotype was seen many times. This chain links TRBV5-1 with TRBJ2-1; tentatively, D is TRBD1 (6 bases). V lost 2 bases, J lost 0 bases, and 18 bases lay in between. CDR1 SGHRS and CDR2 YFSETQ come from the germline V gene. This CDR3 spans 18 amino acids. This CDR3 reads CASSFTGQLASSYNEQFF. DNA for the CDR3: TGCGCCAGCAGCTTTACCGGACAGCTAGCAAGCTCCTACAATGAGCAGTTCTTC. The full variable domain, in which reference TRBV5-1 and TRBJ2-1 provide the parts outside the CDR3, is KAGVTQTPRYLIKTRGQQVTLSCSPISGHRSVSWYQQTPGQGLQFLFEYFSETQRNKGNFPGRFSGRQFSNSRSEMNVSTLELGDSALYLCASSFTGQLASSYNEQFFGPGTRLTVL.

There are a few counts of this clonotype. V is TRBV7-3 and J is TRBJ2-2; 9 nucleotides line up with TRBD1. J was trimmed by 5 bases and V by 5 bases; bases with no gene match: 6. Germline CDR1 SGHTA, CDR2 FQGTGA. This CDR3 comprises 15 residues. CDR3 DNA: TGTGCCAGCAGCCCCCAGACAGGGGGTACCGGGGAGCTGTTTTTT. Translated, it gives CASSPQTGGTGELFF.

This clonotype was counted many times. This rearrangement joins TRBV2 to TRBJ2-3, with 11 bases that match TRBD2. The CDR3 is 16 residues long. Looked up from germline, CDR1 is SNHLY and CDR2 is FYNNEI. With V trimmed by 5 bases and J by 0 bases, 4 bases remained unmatched. The CDR3 DNA follows: TGTGCCAGCAGTTCAAGACTAGCGGGAAGCACAGATACGCAGTATTTT. As protein: CASSSRLAGSTDTQYF.

This clonotype was counted only a few times. This chain uses TRBV20-1 with TRBJ2-7; tentative D call: TRBD1 (5 bases). Germline V gives CDR1 DFQATT, CDR2 SNEGSKA (reference sequence). The germline V and J ends were trimmed by 0 bases and 3 bases, with 6 bases remaining between them. This CDR3 has 12 residues. The CDR3 DNA is TGCAGTGCTAGAGATCAGGGCTACGAGCAGTACGTC. Encoded protein: CSARDQGYEQYV.

The sample holds many counts of this clonotype. The chain couples TRBV27 to TRBJ2-1; the D is unclear. The CDR3 totals 11 residues. The ends were cut back, 6 bases at V and 8 bases at J, with 8 bases in the middle. Germline V CDR1 and CDR2: MNHEY, SMNVEV (reference sequence). CDR3 bases: TGTGCCAGCAGGCGGTTCGATGAGCAGTTCTTC. It is translated as CASRRFDEQFF.

This clonotype has a handful of counts. The rearrangement links TRBV28 to TRBJ1-2; no definite D call. Per the germline V gene, CDR1 is MDHEN and CDR2 is SYDVKM. Trimming removed 3 bases at V and 5 bases at J, with 7 bases between. This CDR3 is built from 12 residues. This CDR3 reads CASSFSGYGYTF. Written as DNA, the CDR3 is TGTGCCAGCAGTTTTTCCGGATATGGCTACACCTTC.